The rows below give T cell receptor beta chains drawn from one sample of a study of shared clonotypes between healthy human individuals. Generated by immunoSEQ multiplex PCR, the TCRdb table keeps only in-frame clones and is missing some. Of approximately 1,000,000 clones listed, around 77% are singletons. Sequenced material: memory CD4+ T cells from PBMCs. The receptors were sampled from a man aged 18 to 35 in good health. Some clones in this sample may be carry-over from other donors' samples. Each CDR3 is given with its conserved first and last residue. Each record gives: V gene, clone size, J gene, D gene, CDR3 DNA, CDR3 protein. D genes are given only for firm matches. Clone size is not always given. Where it is, it says once, few, many or a class for expanded clones.

TRBV10-3	.	TRBJ2-1	TRBD2	TGTGCCATCAGTGGTCGGAGGGGAGGGAGCTACAATGAGCAGTTCTTC	CAISGRRGGSYNEQFF
TRBV28	.	TRBJ2-3	.	TGTGCCAGCAGTTCTCCAGACTCCGCGCCAGATACGCAGTATTTT	CASSSPDSAPDTQYF
TRBV2	.	TRBJ1-3	.	TGTGCCAGCAGTGAAACCCGCTCTGGAAACACCATATATTTT	CASSETRSGNTIYF
TRBV7-3	.	TRBJ2-1	TRBD2	TGTGCCAGCAGCTTGACTAGCGGGAACTACAATGAGCAGTTCTTC	CASSLTSGNYNEQFF
TRBV29-1	.	TRBJ1-1	.	TGCAGCGTTTCCCCCAGACTGAACACTGAAGCTTTCTTT	CSVSPRLNTEAFF
TRBV6-6	.	TRBJ1-2	TRBD1	TGTGCCAGCAGTTATTCTCCCGGGACAGGAAACTATGGCTACACCTTC	CASSYSPGTGNYGYTF
TRBV29-1	once	TRBJ2-1	TRBD1	TGCAGCGACGGACAGGACCCCTACAATGAGCAGTTCTTC	CSDGQDPYNEQFF
TRBV28	.	TRBJ2-6	.	TGTGCCAGCAGTACAGAGGAGGCCTTCTCTGGGGCCAACGTCCTGACTTTC	CASSTEEAFSGANVLTF
TRBV11-3	.	TRBJ2-4	.	TGTGCCAGCAGCTTAGCCCCCAAAAACATTCAGTACTTC	CASSLAPKNIQYF
TRBV5-6	.	TRBJ1-1	.	TGTGCCAGCAGACGAGGGATTTACACTGAAGCTTTCTTT	CASRRGIYTEAFF
TRBV7-9	.	TRBJ1-3	.	TGTGCCAGCAGAGTAACGACAGGCAGCTCTGGAAACACCATATATTTT	CASRVTTGSSGNTIYF
TRBV2	.	TRBJ2-1	.	TGTGCCAGCAGTCCACAGGGCTCCTACAATGAGCAGTTCTTC	CASSPQGSYNEQFF
TRBV27	.	TRBJ2-7	.	TGTGCCAGCAGTTCCCCCCCGACAGCCGGGAACGAGCAGTACTTC	CASSSPPTAGNEQYF
TRBV29-1	.	TRBJ2-7	TRBD1	TGCAGCGCTACCGGGACAGGGGGCGCCGAGCAGTACTTC	CSATGTGGAEQYF
TRBV28	.	TRBJ2-7	.	TGTGCCAGTAAGACGGAGGCACCCTACGAGCAGTACTTC	CASKTEAPYEQYF
TRBV29-1	.	TRBJ2-1	.	TGCAGCGTTGGGGGGAATGAGCAGTTCTTC	CSVGGNEQFF
TRBV7-6	many	TRBJ2-1	.	TGTGCCAGCAGCCTGGGGGATGAGCAGTTCTTC	CASSLGDEQFF
TRBV7-2	once	TRBJ1-5	.	TGTGCCAGCAGCTTAGAAATAGGTCAGCCCCAGCATTTT	CASSLEIGQPQHF
TRBV28	.	TRBJ1-3	.	TGTGCCAGCAGCCCCCCGGGCGGGATCGGAGGAAACACCATATATTTT	CASSPPGGIGGNTIYF
TRBV6-6	.	TRBJ2-1	.	TGTGCCAGCAGTGCACAGGGCTCCTACAATGAGCAGTTCTTC	CASSAQGSYNEQFF
TRBV10-3	.	TRBJ2-5	.	TGTGCCATCAGTCCAGCTGGTGCGGAGACCCAGTACTTC	CAISPAGAETQYF
TRBV28	.	TRBJ2-7	TRBD2	TGTGCCAGCAGTCCTCTAGCGGCCCACTCCTACGAGCAGTACTTC	CASSPLAAHSYEQYF
TRBV5-4	.	TRBJ1-4	.	TGTGCCAGCAGCCTTCGCCAGTCAACTAATGAAAAACTGTTTTTT	CASSLRQSTNEKLFF
TRBV5-1	.	TRBJ1-6	.	TGCGCCAGCAGCTTGGAAGGCTCCCGCTGGATTAATTCACCCCTCCACTTT	CASSLEGSRWINSPLHF
TRBV20-1	.	TRBJ2-1	.	TGCAGTGCCCCGGTCGGCGATGAGCAGTTCTTC	CSAPVGDEQFF
TRBV27	few	TRBJ2-2	.	TGTGCCAGCAGCCCCTCTTCATACACCGGGGAGCTGTTTTTT	CASSPSSYTGELFF
TRBV5-6	.	TRBJ2-7	.	TGTGCCAGCAGCTTGGAGGGCGAGCAGTACTTC	CASSLEGEQYF